One and the same sample provided the 23 T cell receptor beta chains below, sequenced in a study of post-analysis software for immune sequencing data. Their antigen targets remain unknown. Findings and limits, study-wide: Compared with controls, patients had more of about 5 TRBV segments, including TRBV5-6, TRBV5-1 and TRBV20-1.

Incorporated into the TCR beta cDNA libraries were unique molecular identifiers, which served to reduce PCR and sequencing biases. TCRdb processed the PCR reads anew with MiXCR; each CDR3 protein has one entry. In the table there are roughly 540,000 distinct CDR3 sequences, 34% of which are singletons. Sequenced: blood. The source of these receptors is a girl aged 2-17 years with multiple sclerosis.

In this sample, this clonotype turned up once. A read error may produce the germline difference seen at one junction end. The genes are TRBV27 and TRBJ2-7; D tentatively fits TRBD1 or TRBD2 (5 bases each). Germline V gene data show CDR1 as MNHEY and CDR2 as SMNVEV (reference sequence). This CDR3 contains 13 residues. In DNA form, the CDR3 reads TGTACCAGCAGTTTAGGGACCTCCTACGAGCAGTACTTC. It translates to CTSSLGTSYEQYF.

The J gene is TRBJ1-5, the V gene TRBV7-6; D not resolved. Germline V CDR1 and CDR2: SGHVS, FNYEAQ. The CDR3 loop spans 14 amino acids. Deletions cut 2 bases from V and 3 bases from J, with 8 bases between. CDR3 in DNA: TGTGCCAGCAGCTTAAACAGTTACAATCAGCCCCAGCATTTT. As protein: CASSLNSYNQPQHF.

This clonotype has a handful of counts. The chain carries TRBV12-3 or TRBV12-4 and TRBJ2-1; D is uncertain. The V and J ends lost 2 bases and 7 bases respectively, with 9 bases between them. The CDR3 is made up of 13 amino acids. This CDR3 is CASSLHRVNEQFF. DNA for the CDR3: TGTGCCAGCAGTTTACATCGGGTGAATGAGCAGTTCTTC.

This clonotype was detected a few times. V usage is TRBV2 and J usage is TRBJ2-5, with TRBD2 matching over 8 bases. V shed 5 bases and J 1 base; nucleotides not matched to a gene: 6. The germline V gene has CDR1 SNHLY and CDR2 FYNNEI. The CDR3 sequence is 15 residues long. CDR3 coding DNA: TGTGCCAGCAGTTACGGGGGGGCCTCCCAAGAGACCCAGTACTTC. Its protein is CASSYGGASQETQYF.

A remark on this clonotype: The junction shows a germline mismatch at one end, possibly a read error. The chain couples TRBV5-1 to TRBJ2-3, with D hard to call. CDR1 SGHRS and CDR2 YFSETQ come from the germline V gene. The CDR3 is made up of 13 amino acids. CDR3 residues: CASSLDEGDAQYF. The CDR3 nucleotides are TGCGCCAGCAGCCTGGACGAAGGAGATGCGCAGTATTTT.

The chain joins TRBV29-1 to TRBJ1-2, with D tentatively TRBD1 (6 bases). V lost 0 bases to trimming and J lost 7 bases, with 12 bases between them. The length of the CDR3 is 13 residues. CDR1 is SQVTM, CDR2 ANQGSEA, per germline. The chain's CDR3 is CSVEDPGGSGYTF. In DNA, the CDR3 is TGCAGCGTTGAAGATCCCGGGGGCTCTGGCTACACCTTC.

CDR3 loop: CASSQDGTLYGYTF. The CDR3 DNA reads as TGCGCCAGCAGCCAAGATGGCACTCTCTATGGCTACACCTTC. The gene calls are TRBV4-1 and TRBJ1-2; no definite D call. V lost 0 bases, J lost 4 bases, and 9 bases lay in between. This CDR3 has 14 residues. Germline V gene data show CDR1 as MGHRA and CDR2 as YSYEKL.

V usage is TRBV27 and J usage is TRBJ2-5, with D possibly matching TRBD1 (5 bases). This CDR3 has 14 residues. The V gene lost 5 bases and the J gene lost 5 bases, with 15 bases spanning the gap. Germline V gene data show CDR1 as MNHEY and CDR2 as SMNVEV (reference sequence). CDR3 in DNA: TGTGCCAGCAGTCCCAACCCAGGGTCCGAGACCCAGTACTTC. This codes for CASSPNPGSETQYF.

The chain employs TRBV25-1 and TRBJ1-1; the match to TRBD1 covers 8 bases. CDR3 length equals 16 residues. Germline V gene sequence: CDR1 MGHDK, CDR2 SYGVNS. V was pared by 5 bases and J by 2 bases, with 10 bases of the junction left unmatched. The CDR3 region is CASSPVGQGFNTEAFF. CDR3 nucleotides: TGTGCCAGCAGTCCCGTAGGACAGGGATTTAACACTGAAGCTTTCTTT.

The CDR3 nucleotides read TGTGCCAGCAGCTTAGTAGGCCGGGGGAGTGATACGCAGTATTTT. Translating it yields CASSLVGRGSDTQYF. The chain employs TRBV13 and TRBJ2-3; D is possibly TRBD2 (6 bases). The CDR3 is made up of 15 amino acids. The V gene's germline CDR1 is PRHDT and CDR2 FYEKMQ (reference sequence). Between the trimmed V and J ends, which lost 1 base and 6 bases, there was a span of 14 bases.

This clonotype was seen only a few times. The chain couples TRBV5-1 to TRBJ2-4, with 10 nucleotides matching TRBD1. The CDR3 consists of 16 residues. The germline gives CDR1 SGHRS, CDR2 YFSETQ. Trimming cost V 2 bases and J 2 bases; bases outside gene matches: 4. CDR3 bases: TGCGCCAGCAGCTTCCGGGACAGGGGTTCCAAAAACATTCAGTACTTC. This sequence encodes CASSFRDRGSKNIQYF.

J is TRBJ2-3 and V is TRBV5-6; TRBD2 agrees at 12 bases. The germline CDR1 and CDR2 sequences are SGHDT and YYEEEE. The ends lost 6 bases at V and 0 bases at J; junction bases unmatched: 8. This CDR3 has 17 residues. The CDR3 spells CASTPSTSGGSTDTQYF. The CDR3 coding sequence is TGTGCCAGCACCCCTTCGACTAGCGGGGGAAGCACAGATACGCAGTATTTT.

This clonotype was seen at least ten times. The CDR3 region has the DNA TGTGCCAGCAGTTACTGGGTAGAGCCGGATAATGAGCAGTTCTTC. Amino acid sequence: CASSYWVEPDNEQFF. The chain joins TRBV6-5 to TRBJ2-1; D gene ambiguous. V was shortened by 1 base and J by 7 bases, with 14 bases between the two germline ends. Per germline, CDR1 MNHEY and CDR2 SVGAGI. The CDR3 runs to 15 residues.

This clonotype was recorded many times. The chain links TRBV10-1 to TRBJ1-2; D remains ambiguous. CDR1 is WNHNN and CDR2 is SYGVQD in the germline V gene (reference sequence). Trimming cost V 8 bases and J 2 bases, with 9 bases left between them. The CDR3 totals 12 residues. The CDR3 sequence is CASVDTNYGYTF. The CDR3 region has the DNA TGCGCCAGCGTCGACACCAACTATGGCTACACCTTC.

The gene calls are TRBV20-1 and TRBJ2-7; 8 bases map to TRBD1. V lost 4 bases to trimming and J lost 5 bases; unmatched junction nucleotides: 13. Germline assignment: CDR1 DFQATT and CDR2 SNEGSKA (reference sequence). The CDR3 length is 15 residues. CDR3 sequence: CSAKPSTGADHEQYF. The CDR3, as DNA: TGCAGTGCTAAACCCTCGACAGGGGCGGACCACGAGCAGTACTTC.

The CDR3: CASRDRDGSWLHF. For the CDR3, the DNA is TGTGCCAGCAGGGACAGGGATGGGTCGTGGCTGCATTTT. This chain joins TRBV25-1 and TRBJ1-5, with 8 positions matching TRBD1. J lost 15 bases, V lost 6 bases, and 13 bases had no gene match. CDR3 length: 13 amino acids. From germline, CDR1 is MGHDK and CDR2 SYGVNS.

In this sample, this clonotype turned up a few times. This chain joins TRBV20-1 and TRBJ2-6; D unresolved. Trimming pared 4 bases from V and 2 bases from J, leaving 9 bases between. The CDR3 spans 14 residues. From germline, CDR1 is DFQATT and CDR2 SNEGSKA (reference sequence). CDR3 DNA sequence: TGCAGTGCTAACAGAGTCCCTGGGGCCAACGTCCTGACTTTC. Its protein is CSANRVPGANVLTF.

Here the CDR3 reads CASSVTGGAEVETQYF. In nucleotides, the CDR3 is TGTGCCAGCAGCGTAACGGGGGGGGCCGAAGTAGAGACCCAGTACTTC. The chain is built from TRBV9 and TRBJ2-5, with 8 bases lining up with TRBD2. Germline CDR1 is SGDLS and CDR2 is YYNGEE. V lost 1 base and J lost 4; bases outside the gene matches: 9. The CDR3 has 16 amino acids.

The chain links TRBV2 to TRBJ2-5; D possibly corresponds to TRBD2 (6 bases). V gave up 5 bases and J gave up 3 bases, with 16 bases separating them. Per germline, CDR1 SNHLY and CDR2 FYNNEI. The length of the CDR3 is 15 residues. CDR3 in amino acids: CASSFRDSRKETQYF. The DNA for the CDR3 is TGTGCCAGCAGTTTCCGGGACTCCCGGAAAGAGACCCAGTACTTC. The variable domain in full, with the rest retrieved from reference TRBV2 and TRBJ2-5, is EPEVTQTPSHQVTQMGQEVILRCVPISNHLYFYWYRQILGQKVEFLVSFYNNEISEKSEIFDDQFSVERPDGSNFTLKIRSTKLEDSAMYFCASSFRDSRKETQYFGPGTRLLVL.

This clonotype has more than one count but fewer than ten. The rearrangement joins TRBV12-3 or TRBV12-4 to TRBJ1-2; D unclear. Between the trimmed V and J ends, which lost 7 bases and 0 bases, there was a span of 15 bases. The CDR3 is 15 amino acids. The CDR3 coding sequence is TGTGCCAGCAAACGGCCCGATGACGCTAACTATGGCTACACCTTC. Translated, it gives CASKRPDDANYGYTF.

V is TRBV6-6 and J is TRBJ1-1, with 8 bases identical to TRBD1. J gave up 3 bases and V 5 bases, and 11 bases lay outside the gene matches. The CDR3 totals 16 residues. CDR1 and CDR2 from the germline V gene are MNHNY and SVGAGI (reference sequence). DNA of the CDR3: TGTGCCAGCAGTCACGGACAGGGTAATTTGGACACTGAAGCTTTCTTT. Translation: CASSHGQGNLDTEAFF.

The V gene is TRBV20-1, the J gene TRBJ1-5; a weak D match, TRBD1 (6 bases). V was trimmed by 5 bases and J by 5 bases, leaving 16 bases between them. This CDR3 has 14 residues. The germline CDR1 and CDR2 sequences are DFQATT and SNEGSKA (reference sequence). Written as DNA, the CDR3 is TGCAGTGCTCTTCCCCGACAGGTCGATCAGCCCCAGCATTTT. This sequence encodes CSALPRQVDQPQHF.

This clonotype was detected only a few times. The rearrangement links TRBV12-3 or TRBV12-4 to TRBJ2-5; unclear D gene. The CDR3 spans 13 residues. V lost 5 bases to trimming and J lost 5 bases, with 12 bases between them. This CDR3 reads CASSRYTVETQYF. The CDR3 DNA reads as TGTGCCAGCAGTCGTTATACGGTGGAGACCCAGTACTTC.